This T cell receptor beta chain originates from a study of blood T cell repertoires in COVID-19. The study drew participants aged about 18 to 89 years from under 30 US areas. Clinical histories supplied by participants themselves formed the basis of cohort assignment. In the 2 weeks before study entry, exposed participants met a COVID-19 case, which was PCR-confirmed or clinician-diagnosed. The data were produced by immunoSEQ multiplex PCR, yet TCRdb's version contains in-frame clones alone and is incomplete. Found here are roughly 400,000 clones, around nine tenths of them singletons; the top ten hold approximately 1.5%. V dropped 1 base and J dropped 1 base, with 5 bases sitting between them. Germline CDR1 is LGHDT and CDR2 is YNNKEL (reference sequence). CDR3 length equals 13 residues.

Specimen: PBMCs or T cells enriched from blood (not recorded which). This TCR derives from a young woman who had been exposed to COVID-19. V gene TRBV3-1 (or the pseudogene TRBV3-2) combines with J gene TRBJ2-7; no firm D call. The CDR3 loop reads CASSQVSSYEQYF. CDR3 sequence (DNA): TGTGCCAGCAGCCAAGTTTCATCCTACGAGCAGTACTTC.